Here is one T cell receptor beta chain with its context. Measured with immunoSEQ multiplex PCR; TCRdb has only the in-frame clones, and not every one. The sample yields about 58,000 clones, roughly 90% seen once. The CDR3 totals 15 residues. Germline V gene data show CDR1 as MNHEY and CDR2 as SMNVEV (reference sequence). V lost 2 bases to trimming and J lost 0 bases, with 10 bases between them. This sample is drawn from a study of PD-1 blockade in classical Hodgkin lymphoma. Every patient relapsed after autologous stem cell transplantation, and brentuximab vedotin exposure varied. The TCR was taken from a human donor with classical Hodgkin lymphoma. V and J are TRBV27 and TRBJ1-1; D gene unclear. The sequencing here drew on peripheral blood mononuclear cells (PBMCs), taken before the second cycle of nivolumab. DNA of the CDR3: TGTGCCAGCAGTTTAATTGGGCCCCTGAACACTGAAGCTTTCTTT. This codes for CASSLIGPLNTEAFF.